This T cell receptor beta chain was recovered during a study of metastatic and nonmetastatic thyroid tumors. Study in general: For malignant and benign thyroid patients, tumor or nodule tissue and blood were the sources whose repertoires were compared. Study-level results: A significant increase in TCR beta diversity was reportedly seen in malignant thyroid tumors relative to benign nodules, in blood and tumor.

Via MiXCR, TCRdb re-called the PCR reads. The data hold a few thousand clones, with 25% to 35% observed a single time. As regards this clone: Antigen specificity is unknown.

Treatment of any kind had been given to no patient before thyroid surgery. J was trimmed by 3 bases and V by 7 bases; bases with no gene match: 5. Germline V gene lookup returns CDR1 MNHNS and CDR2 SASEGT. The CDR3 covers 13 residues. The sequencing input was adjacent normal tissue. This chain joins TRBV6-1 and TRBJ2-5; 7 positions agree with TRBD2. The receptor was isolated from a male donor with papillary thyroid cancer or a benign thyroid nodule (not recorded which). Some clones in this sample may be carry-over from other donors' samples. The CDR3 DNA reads TGTGCCAGCACCCGGACTAGAAAAGAGACCCAGTACTTC. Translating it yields CASTRTRKETQYF.